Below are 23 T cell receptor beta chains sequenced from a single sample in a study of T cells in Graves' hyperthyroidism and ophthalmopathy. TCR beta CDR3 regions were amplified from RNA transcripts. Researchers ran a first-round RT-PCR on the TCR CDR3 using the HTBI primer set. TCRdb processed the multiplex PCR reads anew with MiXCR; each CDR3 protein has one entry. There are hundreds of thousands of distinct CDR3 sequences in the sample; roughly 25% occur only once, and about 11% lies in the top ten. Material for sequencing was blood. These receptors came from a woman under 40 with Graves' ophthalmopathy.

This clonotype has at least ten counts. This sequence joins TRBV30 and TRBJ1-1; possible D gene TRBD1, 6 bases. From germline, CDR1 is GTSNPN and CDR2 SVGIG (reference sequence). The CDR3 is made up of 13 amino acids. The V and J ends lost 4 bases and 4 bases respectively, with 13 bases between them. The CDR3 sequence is CAWNPGASTEAFF. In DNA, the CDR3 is TGTGCCTGGAACCCGGGGGCGAGCACTGAAGCTTTCTTT.

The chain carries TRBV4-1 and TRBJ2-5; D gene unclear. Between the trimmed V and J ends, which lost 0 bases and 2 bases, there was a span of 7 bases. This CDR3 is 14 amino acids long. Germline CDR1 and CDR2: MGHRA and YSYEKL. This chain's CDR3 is CASSQEGRQETQYF. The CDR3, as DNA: TGCGCCAGCAGCCAAGAGGGCAGACAAGAGACCCAGTACTTC.

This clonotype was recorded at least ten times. The CDR3 loop is CASSYPGTGRYEQYF. CDR3 nucleotide sequence: TGTGCCAGCAGTTACCCCGGGACAGGGCGATACGAGCAGTACTTC. The chain uses TRBV6-2 or TRBV6-3 and TRBJ2-7; 9 nucleotides align to TRBD1. With V trimmed by 2 bases and J by 4 bases, 6 bases remained unmatched. The CDR3 has 15 amino acids. CDR1 and CDR2 from the germline V gene are MNHEY and SVGEGT.

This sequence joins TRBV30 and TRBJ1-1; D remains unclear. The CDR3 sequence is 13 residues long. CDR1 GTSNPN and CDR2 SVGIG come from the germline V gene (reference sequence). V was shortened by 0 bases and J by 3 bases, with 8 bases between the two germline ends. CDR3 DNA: TGTGCCTGGAGTGTACGTATGGACACTGAAGCTTTCTTT. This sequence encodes CAWSVRMDTEAFF. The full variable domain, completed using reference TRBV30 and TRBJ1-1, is SQTIHQWPATLVQPVGSPLSLECTVEGTSNPNLYWYRQAAGRGLQLLFYSVGIGQISSEVPQNLSASRPQDRQFILSSKKLLLSDSGFYLCAWSVRMDTEAFFGQGTRLTVV.

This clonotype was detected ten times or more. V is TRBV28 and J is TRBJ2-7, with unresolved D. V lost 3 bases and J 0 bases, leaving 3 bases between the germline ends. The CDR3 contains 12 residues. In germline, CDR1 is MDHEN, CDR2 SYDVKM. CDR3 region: CASSFGSYEQYF. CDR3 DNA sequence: TGTGCCAGCAGTTTTGGCTCCTACGAGCAGTACTTC.

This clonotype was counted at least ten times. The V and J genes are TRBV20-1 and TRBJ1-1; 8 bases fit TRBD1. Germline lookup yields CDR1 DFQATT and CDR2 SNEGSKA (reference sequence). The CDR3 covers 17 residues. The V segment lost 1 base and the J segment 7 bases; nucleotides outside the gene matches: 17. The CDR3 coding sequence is TGCAGTGCTAGAGCTTATACAGGGGGGAAAGGGTTTGTTGAAGCTTTCTTT. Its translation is CSARAYTGGKGFVEAFF.

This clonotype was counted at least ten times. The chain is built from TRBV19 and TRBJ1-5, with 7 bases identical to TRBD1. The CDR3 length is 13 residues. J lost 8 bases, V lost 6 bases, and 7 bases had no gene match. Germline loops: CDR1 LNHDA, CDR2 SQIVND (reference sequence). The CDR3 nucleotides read TGTGCCAGTAGGGGACAGTACCGTGAGCCCCAGCATTTT. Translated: CASRGQYREPQHF.

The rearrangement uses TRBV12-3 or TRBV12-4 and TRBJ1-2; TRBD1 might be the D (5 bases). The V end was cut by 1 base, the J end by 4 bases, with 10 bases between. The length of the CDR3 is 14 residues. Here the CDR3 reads CASSLGWGSYGYTF. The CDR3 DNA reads TGTGCCAGCAGTTTAGGGTGGGGGAGCTATGGCTACACCTTC.

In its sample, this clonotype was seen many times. CDR3 in DNA: TGTGCCAGCAGTGAGCTGGAAACCTACGAGCAGTACTTC. This gives the protein CASSELETYEQYF. The rearrangement joins TRBV2 to TRBJ2-7; D ambiguous. Looked up from germline, CDR1 is SNHLY and CDR2 is FYNNEI. V lost 3 bases and J lost 2, with 8 bases in between. This CDR3 is 13 amino acids long.

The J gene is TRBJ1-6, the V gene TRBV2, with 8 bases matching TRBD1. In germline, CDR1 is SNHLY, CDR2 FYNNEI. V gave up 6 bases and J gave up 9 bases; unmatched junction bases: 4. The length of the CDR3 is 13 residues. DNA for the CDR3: TGTGCCAGCAGCCAACAGGGGGTTTCACCCCTCCACTTT. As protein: CASSQQGVSPLHF.

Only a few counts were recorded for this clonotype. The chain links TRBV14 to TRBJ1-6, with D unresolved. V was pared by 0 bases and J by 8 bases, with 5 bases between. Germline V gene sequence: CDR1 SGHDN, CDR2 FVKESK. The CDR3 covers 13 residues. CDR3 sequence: CASSQDQDSPLHF. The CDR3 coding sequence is TGTGCCAGCAGCCAAGATCAGGATTCACCCCTCCACTTT.

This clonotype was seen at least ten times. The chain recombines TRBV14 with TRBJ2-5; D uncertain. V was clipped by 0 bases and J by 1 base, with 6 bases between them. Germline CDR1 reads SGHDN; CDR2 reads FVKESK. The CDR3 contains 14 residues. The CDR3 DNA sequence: TGTGCCAGCAGCCAAGAAAACAGCCAAGAGACCCAGTACTTC. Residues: CASSQENSQETQYF.

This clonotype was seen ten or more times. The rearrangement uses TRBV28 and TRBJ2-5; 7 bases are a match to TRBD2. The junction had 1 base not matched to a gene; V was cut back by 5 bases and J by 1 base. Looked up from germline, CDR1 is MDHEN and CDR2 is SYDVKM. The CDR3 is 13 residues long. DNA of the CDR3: TGTGCCAGCAGTCCTAGCGGCCAAGAGACCCAGTACTTC. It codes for CASSPSGQETQYF.

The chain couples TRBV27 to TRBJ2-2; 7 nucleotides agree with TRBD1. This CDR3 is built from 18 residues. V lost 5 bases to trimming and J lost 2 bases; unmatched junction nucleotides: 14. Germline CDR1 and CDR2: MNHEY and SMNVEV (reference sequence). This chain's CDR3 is CASSPRRLTGSNTGELFF. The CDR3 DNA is TGTGCCAGCAGTCCCAGACGCCTGACAGGGTCTAACACCGGGGAGCTGTTTTTT.

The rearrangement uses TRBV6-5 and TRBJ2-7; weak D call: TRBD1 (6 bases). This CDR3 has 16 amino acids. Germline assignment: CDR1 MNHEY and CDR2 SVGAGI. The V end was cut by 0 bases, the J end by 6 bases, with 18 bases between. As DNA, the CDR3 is TGTGCCAGCAGTTACTCCCCAGGGGAATTTGATCGCGAGCAGTACTTC. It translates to CASSYSPGEFDREQYF.

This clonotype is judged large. The CDR3 here is CASSSYYRTVSYEQYF. CDR3 DNA sequence: TGCGCCAGCAGCTCCTACTATAGGACAGTTTCCTACGAGCAGTACTTC. The rearrangement links TRBV5-1 to TRBJ2-7; a possible D gene is TRBD1 (6 bases). Germline lookup yields CDR1 SGHRS and CDR2 YFSETQ. The V gene lost 3 bases and the J gene lost 1 base, with 17 bases spanning the gap. This CDR3 contains 16 residues.

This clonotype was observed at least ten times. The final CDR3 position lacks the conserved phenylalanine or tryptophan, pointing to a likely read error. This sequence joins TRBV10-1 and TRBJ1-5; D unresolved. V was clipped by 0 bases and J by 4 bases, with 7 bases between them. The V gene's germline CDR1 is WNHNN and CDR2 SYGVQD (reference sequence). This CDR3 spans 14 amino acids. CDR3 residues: CASSESYRNQPQHL. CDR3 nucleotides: TGCGCCAGCAGTGAGTCGTACAGAAATCAGCCCCAGCATCTT.

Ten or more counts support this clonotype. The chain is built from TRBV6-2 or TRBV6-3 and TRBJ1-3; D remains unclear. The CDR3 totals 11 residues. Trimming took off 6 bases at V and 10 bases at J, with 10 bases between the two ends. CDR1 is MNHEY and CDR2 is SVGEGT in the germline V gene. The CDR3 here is CASSTGMTIYF. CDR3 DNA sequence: TGTGCCAGCAGCACCGGGATGACCATATATTTT.

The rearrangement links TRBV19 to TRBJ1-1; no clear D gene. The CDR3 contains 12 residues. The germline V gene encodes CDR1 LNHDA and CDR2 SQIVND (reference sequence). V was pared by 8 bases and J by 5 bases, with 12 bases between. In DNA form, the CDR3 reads TGTGCCAGTGGGTTTCTTCGGACTGAAGCTTTCTTT. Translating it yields CASGFLRTEAFF.

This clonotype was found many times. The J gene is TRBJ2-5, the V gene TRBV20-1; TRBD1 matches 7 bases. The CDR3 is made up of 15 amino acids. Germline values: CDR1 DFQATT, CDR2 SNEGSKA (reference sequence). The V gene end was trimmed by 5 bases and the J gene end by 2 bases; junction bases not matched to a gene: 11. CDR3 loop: CSAYRFRQGQETQYF. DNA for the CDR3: TGCAGTGCTTACAGATTCCGACAGGGACAAGAGACCCAGTACTTC.

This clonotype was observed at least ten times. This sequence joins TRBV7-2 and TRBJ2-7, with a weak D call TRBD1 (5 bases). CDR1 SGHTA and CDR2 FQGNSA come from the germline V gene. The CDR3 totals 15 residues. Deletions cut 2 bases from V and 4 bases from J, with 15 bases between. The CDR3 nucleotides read TGTGCCAGCAGCTTACAAGTGACAGACCCATACGAGCAGTACTTC. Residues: CASSLQVTDPYEQYF.

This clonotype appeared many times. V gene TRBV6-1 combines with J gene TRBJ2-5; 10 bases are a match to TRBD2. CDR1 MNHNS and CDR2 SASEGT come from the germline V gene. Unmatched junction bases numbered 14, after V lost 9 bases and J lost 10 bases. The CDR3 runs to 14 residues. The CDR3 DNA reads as TGTGCCAGTGCCGACTCAGCGGGGGGGCCGGACCAGTACTTC. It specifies CASADSAGGPDQYF.

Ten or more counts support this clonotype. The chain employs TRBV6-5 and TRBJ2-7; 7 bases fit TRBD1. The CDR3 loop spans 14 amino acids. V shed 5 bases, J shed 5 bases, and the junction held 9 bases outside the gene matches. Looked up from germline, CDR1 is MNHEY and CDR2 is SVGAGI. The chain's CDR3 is CASSNREGADEQYF. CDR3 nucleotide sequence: TGTGCCAGCAGTAACCGTGAGGGGGCGGACGAGCAGTACTTC.